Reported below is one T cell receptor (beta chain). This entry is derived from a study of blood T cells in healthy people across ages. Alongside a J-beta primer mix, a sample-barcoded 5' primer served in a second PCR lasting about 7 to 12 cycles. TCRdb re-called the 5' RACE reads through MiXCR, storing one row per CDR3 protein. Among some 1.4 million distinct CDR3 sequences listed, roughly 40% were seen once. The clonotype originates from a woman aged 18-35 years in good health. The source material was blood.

CDR3 region: CASSLVLGQGYGYTF. CDR3 DNA: TGTGCCAGCAGCTTAGTTCTGGGACAGGGATATGGCTACACCTTC. The chain has TRBV7-2 and TRBJ1-2; 9 bases fit TRBD1. There are 15 residues in the CDR3. Germline loops: CDR1 SGHTA, CDR2 FQGNSA. Trimming took 1 base from V and 5 from J; bases not matched to a gene: 5.